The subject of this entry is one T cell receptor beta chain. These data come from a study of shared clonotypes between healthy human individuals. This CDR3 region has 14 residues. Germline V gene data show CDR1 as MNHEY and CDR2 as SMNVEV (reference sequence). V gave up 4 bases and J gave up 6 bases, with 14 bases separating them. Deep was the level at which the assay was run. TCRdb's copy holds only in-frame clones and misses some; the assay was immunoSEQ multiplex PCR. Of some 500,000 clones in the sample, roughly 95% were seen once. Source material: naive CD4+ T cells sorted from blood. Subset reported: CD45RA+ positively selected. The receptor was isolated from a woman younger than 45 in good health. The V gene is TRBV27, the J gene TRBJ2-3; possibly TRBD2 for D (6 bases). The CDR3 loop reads CASSSGVVSDTQYF. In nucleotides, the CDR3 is TGTGCCAGCAGTTCGGGGGTAGTATCGGATACGCAGTATTTT.